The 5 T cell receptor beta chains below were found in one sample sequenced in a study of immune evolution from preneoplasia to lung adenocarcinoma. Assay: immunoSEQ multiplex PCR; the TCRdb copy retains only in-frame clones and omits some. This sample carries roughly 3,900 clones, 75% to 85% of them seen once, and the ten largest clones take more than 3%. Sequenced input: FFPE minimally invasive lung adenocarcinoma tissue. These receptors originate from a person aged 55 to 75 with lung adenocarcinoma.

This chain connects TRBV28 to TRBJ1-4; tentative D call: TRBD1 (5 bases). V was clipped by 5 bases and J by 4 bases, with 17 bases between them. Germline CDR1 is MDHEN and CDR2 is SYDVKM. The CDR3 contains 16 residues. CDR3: CASSPLPRAGNEKLFF. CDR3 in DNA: TGTGCCAGCAGTCCCCTTCCCAGGGCGGGTAATGAAAAACTGTTTTTT.

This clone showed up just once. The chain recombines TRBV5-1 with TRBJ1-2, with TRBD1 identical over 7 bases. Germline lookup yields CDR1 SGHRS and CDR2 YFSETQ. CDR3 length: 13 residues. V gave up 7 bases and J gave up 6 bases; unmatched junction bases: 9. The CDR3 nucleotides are TGCGCCAGCGCGGCAGGGGGAAAGGATGGCTACACCTTC. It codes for CASAAGGKDGYTF.

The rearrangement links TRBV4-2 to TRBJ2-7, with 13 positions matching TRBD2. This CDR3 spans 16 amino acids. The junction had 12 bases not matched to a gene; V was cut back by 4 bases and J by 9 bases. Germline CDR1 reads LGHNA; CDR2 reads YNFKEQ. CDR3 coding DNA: TGTGCCAGCAGCCCTTCCTCTACTAGCGGGAGGGGTTGGCAGTACTTC. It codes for CASSPSSTSGRGWQYF.

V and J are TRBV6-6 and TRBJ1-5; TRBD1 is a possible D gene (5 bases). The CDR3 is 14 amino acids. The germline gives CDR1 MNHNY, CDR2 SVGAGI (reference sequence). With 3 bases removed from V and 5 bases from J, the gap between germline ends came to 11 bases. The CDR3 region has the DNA TGTGCCAGCAGTTATCCCTCGGGGGATCAGCCCCAGCATTTT. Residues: CASSYPSGDQPQHF.

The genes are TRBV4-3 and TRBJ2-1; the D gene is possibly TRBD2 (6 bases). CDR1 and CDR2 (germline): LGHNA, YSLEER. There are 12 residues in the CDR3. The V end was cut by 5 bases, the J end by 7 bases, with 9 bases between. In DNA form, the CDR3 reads TGCGCCAGCAGCGTTGGGAGGAATGAGCAGTTCTTC. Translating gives CASSVGRNEQFF.